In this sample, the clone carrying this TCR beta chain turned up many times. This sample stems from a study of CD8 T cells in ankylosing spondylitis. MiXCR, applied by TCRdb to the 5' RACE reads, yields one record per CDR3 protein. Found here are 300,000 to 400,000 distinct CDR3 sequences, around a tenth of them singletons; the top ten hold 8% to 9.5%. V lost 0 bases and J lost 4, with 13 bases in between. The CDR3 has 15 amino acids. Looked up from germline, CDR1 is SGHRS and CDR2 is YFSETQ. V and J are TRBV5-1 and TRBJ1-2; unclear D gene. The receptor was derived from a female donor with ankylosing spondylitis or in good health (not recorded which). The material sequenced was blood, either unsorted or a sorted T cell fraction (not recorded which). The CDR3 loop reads CASSLGAGFTYGYTF. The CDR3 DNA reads TGCGCCAGCAGCTTGGGGGCAGGATTTACCTATGGCTACACCTTC. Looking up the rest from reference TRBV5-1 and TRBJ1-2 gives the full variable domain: KAGVTQTPRYLIKTRGQQVTLSCSPISGHRSVSWYQQTPGQGLQFLFEYFSETQRNKGNFPGRFSGRQFSNSRSEMNVSTLELGDSALYLCASSLGAGFTYGYTFGSGTRLTVV.